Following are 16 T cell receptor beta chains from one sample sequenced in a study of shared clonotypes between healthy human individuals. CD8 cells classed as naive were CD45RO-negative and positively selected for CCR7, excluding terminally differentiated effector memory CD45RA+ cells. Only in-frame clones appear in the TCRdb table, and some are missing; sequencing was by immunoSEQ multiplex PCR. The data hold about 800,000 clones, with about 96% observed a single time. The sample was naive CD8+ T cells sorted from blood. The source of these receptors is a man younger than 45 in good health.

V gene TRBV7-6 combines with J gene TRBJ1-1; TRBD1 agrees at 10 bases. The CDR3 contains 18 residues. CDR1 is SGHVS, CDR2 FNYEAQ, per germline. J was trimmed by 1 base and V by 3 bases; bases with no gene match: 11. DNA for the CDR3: TGTGCCAGCAGCTTTGTGGGACAGGGGTTATTGGAGAACACTGAAGCTTTCTTT. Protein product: CASSFVGQGLLENTEAFF.

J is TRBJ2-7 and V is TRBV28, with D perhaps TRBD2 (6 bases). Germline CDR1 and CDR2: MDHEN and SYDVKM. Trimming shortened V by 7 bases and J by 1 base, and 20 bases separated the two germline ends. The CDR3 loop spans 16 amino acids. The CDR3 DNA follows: TGTGCCAGCACTCCCCTTGCCGGGGGTCGTTCCTACGAGCAGTACTTC. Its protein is CASTPLAGGRSYEQYF.

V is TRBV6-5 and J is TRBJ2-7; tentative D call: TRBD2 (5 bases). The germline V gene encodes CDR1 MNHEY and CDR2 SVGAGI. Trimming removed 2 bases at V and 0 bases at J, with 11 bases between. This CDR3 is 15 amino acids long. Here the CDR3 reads CASSYDSEGSYEQYF. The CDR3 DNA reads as TGTGCCAGCAGTTACGATAGCGAGGGCTCCTACGAGCAGTACTTC.

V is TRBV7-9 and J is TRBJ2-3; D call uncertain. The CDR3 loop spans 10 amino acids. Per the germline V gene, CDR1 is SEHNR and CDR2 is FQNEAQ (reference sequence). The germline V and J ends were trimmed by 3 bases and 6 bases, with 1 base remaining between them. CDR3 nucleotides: TGTGCCAGCAGCTTTGATACGCAGTATTTT. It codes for CASSFDTQYF.

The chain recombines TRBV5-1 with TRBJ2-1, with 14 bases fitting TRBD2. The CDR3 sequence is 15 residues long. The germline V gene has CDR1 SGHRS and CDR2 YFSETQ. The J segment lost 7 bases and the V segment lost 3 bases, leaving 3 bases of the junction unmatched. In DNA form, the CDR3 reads TGCGCCAGCAGCTCCGGGACTAGCGGGAGAAATGAGCAGTTCTTC. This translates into CASSSGTSGRNEQFF.

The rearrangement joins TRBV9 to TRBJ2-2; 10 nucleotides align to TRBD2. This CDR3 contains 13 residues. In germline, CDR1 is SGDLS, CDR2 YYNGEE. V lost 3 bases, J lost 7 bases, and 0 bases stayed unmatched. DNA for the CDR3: TGTGCCAGCAGCGCTAGCGGGAGCGGGGAGCTGTTTTTT. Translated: CASSASGSGELFF.

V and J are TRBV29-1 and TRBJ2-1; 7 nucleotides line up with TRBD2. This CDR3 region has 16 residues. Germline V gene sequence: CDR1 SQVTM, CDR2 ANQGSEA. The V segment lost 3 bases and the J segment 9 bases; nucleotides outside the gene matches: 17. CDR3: CSVEPLLEGGPSEQFF. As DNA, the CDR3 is TGCAGCGTTGAGCCCCTCCTAGAGGGAGGGCCGAGTGAGCAGTTCTTC.

The CDR3 DNA sequence: TGTGCCAGCAGCGTAGTTCCAGCGGGCGAGCAGTACTTC. Protein product: CASSVVPAGEQYF. The chain couples TRBV9 to TRBJ2-7; D might be TRBD2 (6 bases). Trimming removed 0 bases from V and 6 bases from J, with 10 bases in between. CDR1 and CDR2 from the germline V gene are SGDLS and YYNGEE. This CDR3 region has 13 residues.

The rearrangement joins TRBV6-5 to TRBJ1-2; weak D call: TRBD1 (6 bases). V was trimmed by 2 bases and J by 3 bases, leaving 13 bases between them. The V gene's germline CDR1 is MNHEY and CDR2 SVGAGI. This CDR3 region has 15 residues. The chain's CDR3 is CASSYGSGTHYGYTF. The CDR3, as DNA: TGTGCCAGCAGTTACGGATCCGGGACACACTATGGCTACACCTTC.

CDR3 sequence: CASVLTGGGYEQYF. CDR3 bases: TGTGCCAGTGTACTAACAGGGGGAGGCTACGAGCAGTACTTC. The chain carries TRBV2 and TRBJ2-7; 8 nucleotides agree with TRBD1. Looked up from germline, CDR1 is SNHLY and CDR2 is FYNNEI. V shed 9 bases and J 3 bases; nucleotides not matched to a gene: 10. The CDR3 spans 14 residues.

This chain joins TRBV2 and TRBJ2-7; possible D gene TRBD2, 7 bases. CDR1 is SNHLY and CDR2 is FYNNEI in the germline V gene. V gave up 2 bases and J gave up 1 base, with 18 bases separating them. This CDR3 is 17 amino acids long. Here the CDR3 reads CASSEISGRGTSYEQYF. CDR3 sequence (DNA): TGTGCCAGCAGTGAAATCTCAGGGAGGGGGACGTCCTACGAGCAGTACTTC.

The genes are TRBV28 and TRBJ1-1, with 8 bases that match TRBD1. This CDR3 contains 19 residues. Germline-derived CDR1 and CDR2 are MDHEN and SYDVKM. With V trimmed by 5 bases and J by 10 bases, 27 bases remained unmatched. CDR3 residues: CASSTLRTGSKTEKGIAFF. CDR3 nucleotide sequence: TGTGCCAGCAGTACCCTCCGGACAGGGTCGAAGACGGAGAAGGGTATAGCTTTCTTT.

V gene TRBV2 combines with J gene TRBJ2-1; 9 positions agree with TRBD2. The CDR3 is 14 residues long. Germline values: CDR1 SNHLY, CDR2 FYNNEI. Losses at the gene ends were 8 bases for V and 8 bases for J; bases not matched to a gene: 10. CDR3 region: CASLQLAGLDEQFF. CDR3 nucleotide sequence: TGTGCCAGCCTTCAACTAGCGGGCTTGGATGAGCAGTTCTTC. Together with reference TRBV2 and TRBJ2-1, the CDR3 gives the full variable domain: EPEVTQTPSHQVTQMGQEVILRCVPISNHLYFYWYRQILGQKVEFLVSFYNNEISEKSEIFDDQFSVERPDGSNFTLKIRSTKLEDSAMYFCASLQLAGLDEQFFGPGTRLTVL.

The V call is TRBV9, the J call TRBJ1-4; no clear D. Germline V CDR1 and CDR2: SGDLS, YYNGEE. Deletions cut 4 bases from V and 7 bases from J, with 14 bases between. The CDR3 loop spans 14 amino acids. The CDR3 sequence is CASSRNEWAEKLFF. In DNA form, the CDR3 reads TGTGCCAGCAGCCGAAATGAATGGGCTGAAAAACTGTTTTTT. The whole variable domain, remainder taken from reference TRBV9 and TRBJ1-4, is DSGVTQTPKHLITATGQRVTLRCSPRSGDLSVYWYQQSLDQGLQFLIQYYNGEERAKGNILERFSAQQFPDLHSELNLSSLELGDSALYFCASSRNEWAEKLFFGSGTQLSVL.

The DNA of the CDR3 is TGCAGCGCCGCCGGACAAGACTACGAGCAGTACTTC. It encodes CSAAGQDYEQYF. The rearrangement joins TRBV29-1 to TRBJ2-7; D may be TRBD1 (5 bases). The V and J ends lost 7 bases and 3 bases respectively, with 13 bases between them. This CDR3 is built from 12 residues. The germline V gene encodes CDR1 SQVTM and CDR2 ANQGSEA.

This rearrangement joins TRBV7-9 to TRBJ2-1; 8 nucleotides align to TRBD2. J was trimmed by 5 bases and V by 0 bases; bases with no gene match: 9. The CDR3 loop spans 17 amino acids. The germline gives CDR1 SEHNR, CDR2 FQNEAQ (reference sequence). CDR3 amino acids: CASSLANGERGHNEQFF. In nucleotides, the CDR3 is TGTGCCAGCAGCTTAGCAAATGGGGAGCGGGGGCACAATGAGCAGTTCTTC.